The clone carrying this TCR beta chain turned up a few times. Trimming at V came to 3 bases and at J to 8 bases, leaving 4 bases not matched to a gene. Germline CDR1 and CDR2: MNHEY and SMNVEV (reference sequence). The length of the CDR3 is 15 residues. This sample is part of a study of T-cell reconstitution after alpha-beta-depleted transplantation in children. Preparation of the TCRbeta library involved a method that used unique molecular identifiers. TCRdb redid the calling of the PCR reads with MiXCR, one entry per CDR3 protein. The sample yields hundreds of thousands of distinct CDR3 sequences, about 31% seen once.

This specimen consisted of PBMCs from the stem cell graft donor, obtained from the stem cell graft. This chain uses TRBV27 with TRBJ1-6; TRBD1 matches at 10 bases. This sequence originates from a human donor who donated a stem cell graft to a child with aplastic anemia. The chain's CDR3 is CASSFTGQGHSPLHF. The CDR3 coding sequence is TGTGCCAGCAGTTTTACGGGACAGGGGCATTCACCCCTCCACTTT.